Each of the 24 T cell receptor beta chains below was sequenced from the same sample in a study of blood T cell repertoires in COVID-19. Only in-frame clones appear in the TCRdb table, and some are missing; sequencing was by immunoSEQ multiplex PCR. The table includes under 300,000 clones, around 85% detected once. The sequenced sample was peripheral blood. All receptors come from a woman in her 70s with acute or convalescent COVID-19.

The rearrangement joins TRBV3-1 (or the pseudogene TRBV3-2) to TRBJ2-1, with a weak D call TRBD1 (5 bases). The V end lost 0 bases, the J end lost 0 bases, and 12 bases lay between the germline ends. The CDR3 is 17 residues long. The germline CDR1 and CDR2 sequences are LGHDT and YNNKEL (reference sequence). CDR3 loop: CASSQDRGGSSYNEQFF. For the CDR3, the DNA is TGTGCCAGCAGCCAAGATAGGGGCGGAAGCTCCTACAATGAGCAGTTCTTC.

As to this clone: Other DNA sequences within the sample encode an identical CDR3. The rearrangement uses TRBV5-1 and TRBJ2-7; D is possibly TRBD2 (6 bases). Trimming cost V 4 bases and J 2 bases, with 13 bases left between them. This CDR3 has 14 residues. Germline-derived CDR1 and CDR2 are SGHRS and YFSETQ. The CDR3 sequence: CASSPGLTTYEQYF. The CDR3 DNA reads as TGCGCCAGCAGCCCGGGACTGACGACCTACGAGCAGTACTTC.

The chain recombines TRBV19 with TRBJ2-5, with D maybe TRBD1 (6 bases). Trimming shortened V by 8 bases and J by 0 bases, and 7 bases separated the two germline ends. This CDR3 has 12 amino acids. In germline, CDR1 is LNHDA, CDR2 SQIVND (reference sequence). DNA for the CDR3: TGTGCCAGTCGGACAGACCAAGAGACCCAGTACTTC. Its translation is CASRTDQETQYF.

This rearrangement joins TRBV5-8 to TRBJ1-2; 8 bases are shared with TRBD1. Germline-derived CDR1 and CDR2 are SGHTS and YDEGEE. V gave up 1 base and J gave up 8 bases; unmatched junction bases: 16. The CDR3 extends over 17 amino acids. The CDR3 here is CASSLSGQGHTLGGYTF. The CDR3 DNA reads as TGTGCCAGCAGCTTGTCAGGACAGGGACACACCCTGGGAGGCTACACCTTC.

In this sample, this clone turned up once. The CDR3 nucleotides are TGTGCCTGGAGCCAGGGAATAGGGTCACCCCTCCACTTT. Residues: CAWSQGIGSPLHF. The genes are TRBV30 and TRBJ1-6, with D perhaps TRBD1 (5 bases). Trimming removed 3 bases from V and 10 bases from J, with 13 bases in between. The CDR3 runs to 13 residues. The germline CDR1 and CDR2 sequences are GTSNPN and SVGIG (reference sequence).

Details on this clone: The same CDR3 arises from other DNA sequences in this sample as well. The CDR3 nucleotides are TGTGCCAGCAGTTTATCGCCAGGGGAGCAGTTCTTC. Translation gives CASSLSPGEQFF. The gene calls are TRBV27 and TRBJ2-1, with a possible D match to TRBD1 (5 bases). The CDR3 is made up of 12 amino acids. CDR1 is MNHEY and CDR2 is SMNVEV in the germline V gene (reference sequence). The V gene lost 0 bases and the J gene lost 10 bases, with 7 bases spanning the gap.

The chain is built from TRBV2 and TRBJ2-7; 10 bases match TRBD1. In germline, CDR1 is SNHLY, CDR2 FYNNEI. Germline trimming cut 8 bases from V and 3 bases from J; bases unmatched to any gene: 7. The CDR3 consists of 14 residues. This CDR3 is CASGRDRGLYEQYF. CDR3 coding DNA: TGTGCCAGCGGCCGGGACAGGGGTCTCTACGAGCAGTACTTC.

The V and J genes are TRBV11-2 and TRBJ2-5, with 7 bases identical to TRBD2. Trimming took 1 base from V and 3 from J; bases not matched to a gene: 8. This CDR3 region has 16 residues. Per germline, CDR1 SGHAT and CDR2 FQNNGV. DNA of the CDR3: TGTGCCAGCAGCTTAGGTACGGGGAGGGGTGAAGAGACCCAGTACTTC. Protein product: CASSLGTGRGEETQYF.

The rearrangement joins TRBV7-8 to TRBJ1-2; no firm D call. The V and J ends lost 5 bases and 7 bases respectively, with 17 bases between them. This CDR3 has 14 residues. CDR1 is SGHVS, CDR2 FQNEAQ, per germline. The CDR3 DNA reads TGTGCCAGCAGCCCCCCGGGTGTCCAGACTGGCTACACCTTC. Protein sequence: CASSPPGVQTGYTF.

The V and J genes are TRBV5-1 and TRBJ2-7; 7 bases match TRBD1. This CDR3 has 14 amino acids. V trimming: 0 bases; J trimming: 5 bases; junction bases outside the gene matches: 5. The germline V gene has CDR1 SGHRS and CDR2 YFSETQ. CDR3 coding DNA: TGCGCCAGCAGCTTGGCCCCGACAGGGAACGAGCAGTACTTC. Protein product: CASSLAPTGNEQYF.

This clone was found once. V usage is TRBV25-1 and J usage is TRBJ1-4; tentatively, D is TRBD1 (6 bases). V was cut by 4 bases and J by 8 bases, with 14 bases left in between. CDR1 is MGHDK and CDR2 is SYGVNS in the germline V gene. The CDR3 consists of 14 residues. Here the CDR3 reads CASSGGGGQEKLFF. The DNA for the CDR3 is TGTGCCAGCAGTGGAGGGGGGGGGCAGGAAAAACTGTTTTTT.

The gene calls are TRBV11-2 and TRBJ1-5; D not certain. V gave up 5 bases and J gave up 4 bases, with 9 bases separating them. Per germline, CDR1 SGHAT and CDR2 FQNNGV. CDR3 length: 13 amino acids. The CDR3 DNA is TGTGCCAGCAGCCTCGGACTAAATCAGCCCCAGCATTTT. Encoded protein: CASSLGLNQPQHF. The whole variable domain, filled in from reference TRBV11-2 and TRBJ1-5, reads EAGVAQSPRYKIIEKRQSVAFWCNPISGHATLYWYQQILGQGPKLLIQFQNNGVVDDSQLPKDRFSAERLKGVDSTLKIQPAKLEDSAVYLCASSLGLNQPQHFGDGTRLSIL.

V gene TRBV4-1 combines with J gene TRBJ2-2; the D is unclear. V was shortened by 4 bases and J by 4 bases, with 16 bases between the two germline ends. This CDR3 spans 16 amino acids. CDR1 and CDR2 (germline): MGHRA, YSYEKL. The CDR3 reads CASSPMSRLGTGELFF. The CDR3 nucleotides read TGCGCCAGCAGCCCCATGAGCAGGTTGGGCACCGGGGAGCTGTTTTTT.

CDR3 DNA sequence: TGTGCCAGCAGCCAGACCAATCGGGAGACTGAAGCTTTCTTT. It yields the protein CASSQTNRETEAFF. The chain uses TRBV3-1 (or the pseudogene TRBV3-2) and TRBJ1-1, with no clear D. V lost 3 bases, J lost 5 bases, and 13 bases lay in between. CDR3 length: 14 residues. Germline CDR1 is LGHDT and CDR2 is YNNKEL (reference sequence).

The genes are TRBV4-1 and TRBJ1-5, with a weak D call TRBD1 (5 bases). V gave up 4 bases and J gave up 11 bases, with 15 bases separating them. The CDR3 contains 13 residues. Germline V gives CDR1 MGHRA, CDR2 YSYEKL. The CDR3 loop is CASSPRDGLTQHF. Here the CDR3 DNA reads TGCGCCAGCAGCCCCAGGGATGGCCTAACCCAGCATTTT.

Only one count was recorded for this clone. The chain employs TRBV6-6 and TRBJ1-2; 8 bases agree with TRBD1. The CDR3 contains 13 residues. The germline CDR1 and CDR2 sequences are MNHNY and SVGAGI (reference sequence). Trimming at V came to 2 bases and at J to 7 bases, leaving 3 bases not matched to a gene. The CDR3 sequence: CASSYGQGTGYTF. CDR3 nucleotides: TGTGCCAGCAGTTACGGACAGGGTACTGGCTACACCTTC.

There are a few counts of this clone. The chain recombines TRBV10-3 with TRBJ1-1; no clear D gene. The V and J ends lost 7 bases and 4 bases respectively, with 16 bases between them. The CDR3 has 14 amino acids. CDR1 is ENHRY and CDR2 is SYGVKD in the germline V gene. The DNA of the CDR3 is TGTGCCATCATGTCCCGACCAACGGGCACTGAAGCTTTCTTT. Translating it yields CAIMSRPTGTEAFF.

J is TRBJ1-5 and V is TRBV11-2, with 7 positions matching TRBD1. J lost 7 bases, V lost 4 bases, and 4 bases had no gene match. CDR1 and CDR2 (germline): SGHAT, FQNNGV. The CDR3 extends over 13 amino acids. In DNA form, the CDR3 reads TGTGCCAGCAGCTGGGACAGAGACCAGCCCCAGCATTTT. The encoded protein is CASSWDRDQPQHF.

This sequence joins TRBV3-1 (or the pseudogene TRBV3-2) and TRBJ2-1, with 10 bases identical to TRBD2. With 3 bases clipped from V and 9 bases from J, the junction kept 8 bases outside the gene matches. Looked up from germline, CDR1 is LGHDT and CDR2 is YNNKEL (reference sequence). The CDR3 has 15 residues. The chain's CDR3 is CASSQWAAGGLEQFF. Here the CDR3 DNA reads TGTGCCAGCAGCCAGTGGGCAGCGGGGGGGCTTGAGCAGTTCTTC.

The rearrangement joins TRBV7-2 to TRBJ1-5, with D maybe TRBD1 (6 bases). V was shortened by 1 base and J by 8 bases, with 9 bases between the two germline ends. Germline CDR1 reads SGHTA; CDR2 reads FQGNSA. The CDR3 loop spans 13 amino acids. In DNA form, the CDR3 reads TGTGCCAGCAGCTTAGGACAGGAGGAGCCCCAGCATTTT. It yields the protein CASSLGQEEPQHF.

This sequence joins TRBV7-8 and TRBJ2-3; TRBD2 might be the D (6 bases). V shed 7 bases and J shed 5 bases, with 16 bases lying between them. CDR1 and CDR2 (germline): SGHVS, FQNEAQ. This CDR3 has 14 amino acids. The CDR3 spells CASTRGGTVDTQYF. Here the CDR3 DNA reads TGTGCCAGCACCCGTGGGGGGACTGTAGATACGCAGTATTTT.

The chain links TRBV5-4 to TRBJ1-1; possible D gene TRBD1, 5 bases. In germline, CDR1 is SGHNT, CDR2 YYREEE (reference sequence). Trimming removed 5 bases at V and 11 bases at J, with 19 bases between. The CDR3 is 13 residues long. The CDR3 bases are TGTGCCAGCAGACAACAGGCTTTAGGACCGGCTTTCTTT. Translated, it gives CASRQQALGPAFF.

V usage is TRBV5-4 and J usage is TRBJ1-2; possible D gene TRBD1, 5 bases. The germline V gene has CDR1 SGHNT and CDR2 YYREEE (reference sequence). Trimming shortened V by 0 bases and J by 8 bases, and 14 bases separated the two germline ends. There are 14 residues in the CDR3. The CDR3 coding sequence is TGTGCCAGCAGCTTGGCCCGGGACTTACGGGGCTACACCTTC. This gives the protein CASSLARDLRGYTF.

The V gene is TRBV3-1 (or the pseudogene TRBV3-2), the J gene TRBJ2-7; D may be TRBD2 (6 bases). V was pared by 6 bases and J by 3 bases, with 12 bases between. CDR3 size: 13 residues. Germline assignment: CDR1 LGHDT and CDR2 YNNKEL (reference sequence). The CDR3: CASSPGGRYEQYF. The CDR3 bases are TGTGCCAGCAGTCCCGGGGGTCGCTACGAGCAGTACTTC.